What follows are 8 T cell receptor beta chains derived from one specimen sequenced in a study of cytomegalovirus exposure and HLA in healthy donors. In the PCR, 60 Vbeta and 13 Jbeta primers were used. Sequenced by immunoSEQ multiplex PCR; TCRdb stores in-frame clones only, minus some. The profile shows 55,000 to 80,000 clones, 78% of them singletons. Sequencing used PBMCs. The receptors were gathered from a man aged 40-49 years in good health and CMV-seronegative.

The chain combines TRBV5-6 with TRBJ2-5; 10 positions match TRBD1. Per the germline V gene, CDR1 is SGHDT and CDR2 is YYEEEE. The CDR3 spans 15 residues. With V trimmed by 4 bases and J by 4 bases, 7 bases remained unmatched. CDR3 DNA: TGTGCCAGCAGCAGGGACAGGGGCGGCGGAGAGACCCAGTACTTC. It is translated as CASSRDRGGGETQYF.

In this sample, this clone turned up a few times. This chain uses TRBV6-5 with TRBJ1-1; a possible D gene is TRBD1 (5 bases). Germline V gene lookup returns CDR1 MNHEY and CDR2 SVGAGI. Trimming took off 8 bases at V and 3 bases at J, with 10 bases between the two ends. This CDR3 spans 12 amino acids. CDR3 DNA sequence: TGTGCCAGCGGACGGGGGGACACTGAAGCTTTCTTT. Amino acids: CASGRGDTEAFF.

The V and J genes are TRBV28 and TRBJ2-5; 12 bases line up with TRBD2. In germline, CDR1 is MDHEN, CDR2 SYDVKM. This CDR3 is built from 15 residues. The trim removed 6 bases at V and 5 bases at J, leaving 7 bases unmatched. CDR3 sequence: CASRRLAGEGETQYF. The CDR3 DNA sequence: TGTGCCAGCAGGAGACTAGCGGGGGAAGGGGAGACCCAGTACTTC.

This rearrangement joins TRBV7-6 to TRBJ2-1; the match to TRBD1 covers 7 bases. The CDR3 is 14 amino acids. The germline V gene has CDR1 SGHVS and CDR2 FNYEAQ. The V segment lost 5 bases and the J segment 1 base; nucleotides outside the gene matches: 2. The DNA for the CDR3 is TGTGCCAGCAGCCCGGGACAGTCCTACAATGAGCAGTTCTTC. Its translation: CASSPGQSYNEQFF.

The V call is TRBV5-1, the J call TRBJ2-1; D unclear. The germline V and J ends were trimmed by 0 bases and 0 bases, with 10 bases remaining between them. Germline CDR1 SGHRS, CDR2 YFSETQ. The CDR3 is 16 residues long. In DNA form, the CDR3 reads TGCGCCAGCAGCTTGGATCCATCGAGCTCCTACAATGAGCAGTTCTTC. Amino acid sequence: CASSLDPSSSYNEQFF.

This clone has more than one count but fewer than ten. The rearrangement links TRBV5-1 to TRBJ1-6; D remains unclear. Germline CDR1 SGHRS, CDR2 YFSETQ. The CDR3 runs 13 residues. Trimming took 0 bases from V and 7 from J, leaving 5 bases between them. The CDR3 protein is CASSLDSNSPLHF. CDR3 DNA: TGCGCCAGCAGCTTGGACAGCAATTCACCCCTCCACTTT. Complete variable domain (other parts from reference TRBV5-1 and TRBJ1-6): KAGVTQTPRYLIKTRGQQVTLSCSPISGHRSVSWYQQTPGQGLQFLFEYFSETQRNKGNFPGRFSGRQFSNSRSEMNVSTLELGDSALYLCASSLDSNSPLHFGNGTRLTVT.

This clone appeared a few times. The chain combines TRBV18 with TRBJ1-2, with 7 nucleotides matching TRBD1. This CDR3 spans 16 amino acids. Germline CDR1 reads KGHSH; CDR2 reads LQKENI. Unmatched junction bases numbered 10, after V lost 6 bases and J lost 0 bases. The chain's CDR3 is CASSQLPGQPNYGYTF. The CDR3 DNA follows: TGTGCCAGCTCGCAGCTACCGGGACAGCCTAACTATGGCTACACCTTC. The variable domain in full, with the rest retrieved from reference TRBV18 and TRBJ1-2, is NAGVMQNPRHLVRRRGQEARLRCSPMKGHSHVYWYRQLPEEGLKFMVYLQKENIIDESGMPKERFSAEFPKEGPSILRIQQVVRGDSAAYFCASSQLPGQPNYGYTFGSGTRLTVV.

The CDR3 bases are TGTGCCAGCAGTACGGGAAACACAGATACGCAGTATTTT. This gives the protein CASSTGNTDTQYF. The genes are TRBV27 and TRBJ2-3, with a weak D call TRBD2 (5 bases). Trimming shortened V by 5 bases and J by 2 bases, and 8 bases separated the two germline ends. Germline CDR1 and CDR2: MNHEY and SMNVEV (reference sequence). CDR3 length: 13 residues.